This T cell receptor (beta chain) was observed in a study of cytomegalovirus exposure and HLA in healthy donors. A multiplex PCR was run with 60 Vbeta primers and 13 Jbeta primers. Sequencing was performed with immunoSEQ multiplex PCR; in TCRdb, only in-frame clones are kept and a portion is missing. Among roughly 200,000 clones listed, over 70% were seen once. In the case of this clone: What it binds is unknown.

Study observations and caveats: The study designated roughly 150 TCR beta chains cytomegalovirus-associated.

CDR3 size: 15 residues. From germline, CDR1 is SGDLS and CDR2 YYNGEE. V shed 0 bases, J shed 3 bases, and the junction held 4 bases outside the gene matches. The sequence came from a woman between 45 and 65 years old in good health and CMV-seronegative. Sequencing was carried out using PBMCs. The chain links TRBV9 to TRBJ2-7, with 9 positions matching TRBD2. CDR3 protein: CASSVEASGNYEQYF. For the CDR3, the DNA is TGTGCCAGCAGCGTAGAGGCTAGCGGGAACTACGAGCAGTACTTC. Drawing the rest from reference TRBV9 and TRBJ2-7, the complete variable domain is DSGVTQTPKHLITATGQRVTLRCSPRSGDLSVYWYQQSLDQGLQFLIQYYNGEERAKGNILERFSAQQFPDLHSELNLSSLELGDSALYFCASSVEASGNYEQYFGPGTRLTVT.